These 8 T cell receptor beta chains share one sample of origin, sequenced in a study of Ad26.COV2.S vaccination and SARS-CoV-2 variants. Sequencing used immunoSEQ multiplex PCR; TCRdb keeps in-frame clones, though not all of them. Among approximately 350,000 clones listed, about four fifths were seen once. The treatment is: about 20 received Ad26.COV2.S at low or high dose, single or two shots; a few received placebo; per-sample allocation not given. The samples were gathered on day 63 after the first injection of vaccine or placebo. The sample consisted of peripheral blood, taken in a trial of Ad26.COV2.S vaccine versus placebo. The receptor source for this set is a person aged 18-65 years who received the Ad26.COV2.S COVID-19 vaccine or a placebo.

CDR3 region: CASSGPIRGTGELFF. CDR3 nucleotide sequence: TGTGCCAGCAGCGGGCCTATTAGGGGCACCGGGGAGCTGTTTTTT. V gene TRBV7-8 combines with J gene TRBJ2-2, with D possibly TRBD1 on 5 matching bases. CDR1 and CDR2 from the germline V gene are SGHVS and FQNEAQ. Between the trimmed V and J ends, which lost 5 bases and 4 bases, there was a span of 14 bases. The CDR3 spans 15 residues.

J is TRBJ1-1 and V is TRBV7-3; no clear D. This CDR3 is built from 13 residues. The V and J ends lost 2 bases and 5 bases respectively, with 9 bases between them. Germline V gives CDR1 SGHTA, CDR2 FQGTGA. Here the CDR3 DNA reads TGTGCCAGCAGCTTATATCAACGAACTGAAGCTTTCTTT. It specifies CASSLYQRTEAFF.

As DNA, the CDR3 is TGTGCCAGCAGTTACTCGAGTAGGAGGTTCCCCGGGGAGCTGTTTTTT. It encodes CASSYSSRRFPGELFF. The gene calls are TRBV6-5 and TRBJ2-2; tentative D call: TRBD2 (5 bases). The CDR3 totals 16 residues. Germline V gives CDR1 MNHEY, CDR2 SVGAGI. Trimming left V 0 bases short and J 6 bases short, with 14 bases between.

This clone was seen many times. This chain joins TRBV7-2 and TRBJ1-1; a possible D gene is TRBD1 (5 bases). The CDR3 is 15 residues long. Germline V gene data show CDR1 as SGHTA and CDR2 as FQGNSA. Deletions cut 0 bases from V and 8 bases from J, with 16 bases between. CDR3 amino acids: CASSLAGDRSFEAFF. The CDR3, as DNA: TGTGCCAGCAGCTTAGCCGGGGACCGGAGTTTCGAAGCTTTCTTT.

J is TRBJ1-4 and V is TRBV7-9, with D possibly being TRBD1 (5 bases). V gave up 5 bases and J gave up 8 bases, with 21 bases separating them. CDR1 is SEHNR and CDR2 is FQNEAQ in the germline V gene (reference sequence). This CDR3 has 16 residues. DNA of the CDR3: TGTGCCAGCAGCCAGGGAGGGAGGACGTTGCGGGAAAAACTGTTTTTT. Encoded protein: CASSQGGRTLREKLFF. Filled out from reference TRBV7-9 and TRBJ1-4, the complete variable domain reads DTGVSQNPRHKITKRGQNVTFRCDPISEHNRLYWYRQTLGQGPEFLTYFQNEAQLEKSRLLSDRFSAERPKGSFSTLEIQRTEQGDSAMYLCASSQGGRTLREKLFFGSGTQLSVL.

This chain uses TRBV7-2 with TRBJ1-2, with D uncertain. CDR1 is SGHTA and CDR2 is FQGNSA in the germline V gene. The CDR3 is 13 amino acids. Trimming cost V 3 bases and J 2 bases, with 7 bases left between them. CDR3: CASSFLQNYGYTF. CDR3 in DNA: TGTGCCAGCAGCTTTTTACAGAACTATGGCTACACCTTC.

The chain links TRBV5-6 to TRBJ2-5; D is possibly TRBD1 (5 bases). CDR3 size: 14 residues. CDR1 is SGHDT, CDR2 YYEEEE, per germline. The V end lost 4 bases, the J end lost 0 bases, and 10 bases lay between the germline ends. DNA of the CDR3: TGTGCCAGCAGCGTGGACAACTACCAAGAGACCCAGTACTTC. Translated: CASSVDNYQETQYF.

In DNA form, the CDR3 reads TGTGCCACCAGCAGAGACAGGGGGCAGAGCTATGGCTACACCTTC. This encodes CATSRDRGQSYGYTF. The chain carries TRBV15 and TRBJ1-2; 8 bases are a match to TRBD1. The CDR3 runs to 15 residues. In germline, CDR1 is LNHNV, CDR2 YYDKDF (reference sequence). J was trimmed by 4 bases and V by 0 bases; bases with no gene match: 4.